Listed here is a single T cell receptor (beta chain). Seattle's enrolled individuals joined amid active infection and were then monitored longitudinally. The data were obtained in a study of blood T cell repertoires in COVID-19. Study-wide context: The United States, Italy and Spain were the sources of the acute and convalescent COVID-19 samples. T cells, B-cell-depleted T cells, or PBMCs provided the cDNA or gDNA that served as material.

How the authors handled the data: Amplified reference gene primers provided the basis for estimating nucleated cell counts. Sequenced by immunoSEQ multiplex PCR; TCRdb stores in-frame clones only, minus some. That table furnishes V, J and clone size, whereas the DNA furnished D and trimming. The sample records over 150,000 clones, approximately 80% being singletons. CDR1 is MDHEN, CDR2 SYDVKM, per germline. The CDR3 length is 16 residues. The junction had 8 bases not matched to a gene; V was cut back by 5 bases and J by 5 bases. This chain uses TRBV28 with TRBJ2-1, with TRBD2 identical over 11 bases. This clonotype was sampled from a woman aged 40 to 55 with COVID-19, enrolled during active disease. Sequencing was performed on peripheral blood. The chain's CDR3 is CASSTLGTSGHNEQFF. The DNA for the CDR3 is TGTGCCAGCAGTACCCTCGGGACTAGCGGCCACAATGAGCAGTTCTTC. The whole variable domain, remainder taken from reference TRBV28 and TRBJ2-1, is DVKVTQSSRYLVKRTGEKVFLECVQDMDHENMFWYRQDPGLGLRLIYFSYDVKMKEKGDIPEGYSVSREKKERFSLILESASTNQTSMYLCASSTLGTSGHNEQFFGPGTRLTVL.